This T cell receptor (beta chain) emerged from a study of early T cells in non-severe SARS-CoV-2 infection. Study observations and caveats: CD4 and private specificities were missed by VDJdb matching, which favored anti-spike CD8 responses.

The germline V and J ends were trimmed by 6 bases and 4 bases, with 15 bases remaining between them. Germline CDR1 MDHEN, CDR2 SYDVKM. CDR3 length equals 14 residues. As for this clonotype: The target antigen is unknown.

Unique molecular identifiers were affixed to single, distinct cDNA molecules. TCRdb recomputed calls from the 5' RACE reads with MiXCR, one row per CDR3 protein. Of 95,000 to 120,000 distinct CDR3 sequences listed, around 10% were seen once; the top ten hold around 2.9%. The TCR comes from an adult who was a healthcare worker with PCR-confirmed SARS-CoV-2 infection or an uninfected control (not recorded which). Sequencing input: whole blood. The chain has TRBV28 and TRBJ1-2, with D possibly TRBD1 on 5 matching bases. The CDR3 sequence: CASSIQGRLYGYTF. DNA of the CDR3: TGTGCCAGCAGCATTCAGGGACGGCTCTATGGCTACACCTTC.